This passage covers 26 T cell receptor beta chains from one sample sequenced in a study of CD8 T cells in ankylosing spondylitis. Broader study findings: For ankylosing spondylitis blood, a TCR beta motif of 7 or 8 highly homologous variants appeared characteristic.

TCRdb itself ran the 5' RACE reads through MiXCR, one entry per CDR3 protein. The repertoire holds around 440,000 distinct CDR3 sequences, with approximately 17% as singletons. Antigens of these TCRs are unknown. Input material: blood, either unsorted or a sorted T cell fraction (not recorded which). The receptor source for this set is a male donor with ankylosing spondylitis.

This clonotype has more than one count but fewer than ten. The CDR3 sequence is CSASHRFETQYF. The CDR3 DNA reads TGCAGTGCTAGTCACAGGTTTGAGACCCAGTACTTC. This sequence joins TRBV20-1 and TRBJ2-5, with D possibly matching TRBD1 (5 bases). With 3 bases removed from V and 5 bases from J, the gap between germline ends came to 10 bases. The V gene's germline CDR1 is DFQATT and CDR2 SNEGSKA (reference sequence). The length of the CDR3 is 12 residues.

The table lists this clonotype with a few counts. The chain employs TRBV20-1 and TRBJ1-2; D is unclear. This CDR3 region has 14 residues. CDR1 is DFQATT, CDR2 SNEGSKA, per germline (reference sequence). The germline V and J ends were trimmed by 0 bases and 5 bases, with 13 bases remaining between them. The CDR3 sequence is CSAREPWGGYGYTF. CDR3 sequence (DNA): TGCAGTGCTAGAGAACCGTGGGGTGGATATGGCTACACCTTC.

Ten or more counts support this clonotype. V is TRBV12-3 or TRBV12-4 and J is TRBJ1-6; D possibly corresponds to TRBD1 (5 bases). V was pared by 7 bases and J by 9 bases, with 16 bases between. CDR3 length: 14 amino acids. CDR3 sequence reads: CASTTRLGGSPLHF. The DNA of the CDR3 is TGTGCCAGCACCACCCGGCTGGGGGGTTCACCCCTCCACTTT.

This clonotype was detected a few times. J is TRBJ2-7 and V is TRBV5-6; TRBD1 is a possible D gene (5 bases). Per germline, CDR1 SGHDT and CDR2 YYEEEE. The CDR3 extends over 16 amino acids. Trimming removed 0 bases at V and 3 bases at J, with 16 bases between. The CDR3 nucleotides read TGTGCCAGCAGCTTGGCTCTAGGGGATAGCTTCTACGAGCAGTACTTC. Translated: CASSLALGDSFYEQYF.

This clonotype was detected only a few times. The DNA of the CDR3 is TGTGCCAGCAACCATAGACTAGCGGGGTACAATGAGCAGTTCTTC. Residues: CASNHRLAGYNEQFF. The chain links TRBV27 to TRBJ2-1, with 11 bases lining up with TRBD2. The germline V gene has CDR1 MNHEY and CDR2 SMNVEV (reference sequence). J was trimmed by 4 bases and V by 7 bases; bases with no gene match: 6. The CDR3 spans 15 residues.

The gene calls are TRBV7-9 and TRBJ2-1, with D unresolved. The germline V gene has CDR1 SEHNR and CDR2 FQNEAQ (reference sequence). CDR3 length: 15 residues. V lost 2 bases and J 2 bases, leaving 10 bases between the germline ends. CDR3 protein: CASSLRQVPYNEQFF. The CDR3 nucleotides read TGTGCCAGCAGCTTAAGGCAGGTCCCCTACAATGAGCAGTTCTTC.

In this sample, this clonotype turned up a few times. The chain employs TRBV12-3 or TRBV12-4 and TRBJ2-3; 12 bases fit TRBD2. The V segment lost 6 bases and the J segment 7 bases; nucleotides outside the gene matches: 14. This CDR3 comprises 17 residues. The CDR3 spells CASSYLGPGLAGYTQYF. Written as DNA, the CDR3 is TGTGCCAGCAGCTACCTCGGACCGGGACTAGCGGGCTATACGCAGTATTTT.

The chain employs TRBV5-8 and TRBJ2-2; D could derive from TRBD1 or TRBD2 (5 bases each). Trimming left V 2 bases short and J 3 bases short, with 14 bases between. The CDR3 consists of 16 residues. The V gene's germline CDR1 is SGHTS and CDR2 YDEGEE. In DNA form, the CDR3 reads TGTGCCAGCAGCTTTGAGGGGAAGGGTGACACCGGGGAGCTGTTTTTT. Its translation is CASSFEGKGDTGELFF.

The chain recombines TRBV5-5 with TRBJ2-1, with D perhaps TRBD2 (7 bases). CDR1 is SGHKS and CDR2 is YYEKEE in the germline V gene (reference sequence). Trimming took 0 bases from V and 4 from J, leaving 17 bases between them. This CDR3 spans 17 amino acids. The CDR3: CASSLGVGGAPYNEQFF. Written as DNA, the CDR3 is TGTGCCAGCAGCTTGGGGGTTGGGGGGGCCCCTTACAATGAGCAGTTCTTC. Full variable domain (rest looked up from reference TRBV5-5 and TRBJ2-1): DAGVTQSPTHLIKTRGQQVTLRCSPISGHKSVSWYQQVLGQGPQFIFQYYEKEERGRGNFPDRFSARQFPNYSSELNVNALLLGDSALYLCASSLGVGGAPYNEQFFGPGTRLTVL.

The chain recombines TRBV6-5 with TRBJ2-3; maybe TRBD1 (6 bases). CDR1 is MNHEY, CDR2 SVGAGI, per germline. Trimming removed 0 bases from V and 1 base from J, with 8 bases in between. There are 15 residues in the CDR3. The CDR3 sequence: CASSYSDSRTDTQYF. In nucleotides, the CDR3 is TGTGCCAGCAGTTACTCGGACAGCCGCACAGATACGCAGTATTTT.

This chain uses TRBV2 with TRBJ1-1; 8 bases are a match to TRBD1. The trim removed 11 bases at V and 4 bases at J, leaving 9 bases unmatched. The CDR3 sequence is 13 residues long. Germline V gene sequence: CDR1 SNHLY, CDR2 FYNNEI. The CDR3 spells CAGGSTGGTEAFF. The DNA for the CDR3 is TGTGCCGGGGGTAGTACAGGGGGCACTGAAGCTTTCTTT.

This clonotype was counted many times. CDR3 loop: CASSEAWDREIHEQFF. DNA for the CDR3: TGTGCCAGCAGTGAAGCGTGGGACAGGGAAATCCATGAGCAGTTCTTC. This chain links TRBV2 with TRBJ2-1; TRBD1 agrees at 9 bases. This CDR3 has 16 amino acids. The V segment lost 0 bases and the J segment 8 bases; nucleotides outside the gene matches: 8. Germline V CDR1 and CDR2: SNHLY, FYNNEI.

The chain couples TRBV6-1 to TRBJ2-4; TRBD2 is a possible D gene (6 bases). This CDR3 comprises 16 residues. Trimming cost V 6 bases and J 0 bases, with 15 bases left between them. Germline CDR1 and CDR2: MNHNS and SASEGT. In nucleotides, the CDR3 is TGTGCCAGCAGGCCGCCGGGGGACCGAGCCAAAAACATTCAGTACTTC. This translates into CASRPPGDRAKNIQYF.

The DNA for the CDR3 is TGTGCCAGCAGAAGCCGGGACAGGGGTTCCAATGAGCAGTTCTTC. This sequence encodes CASRSRDRGSNEQFF. The V gene is TRBV2, the J gene TRBJ2-1; 10 nucleotides line up with TRBD1. With V trimmed by 6 bases and J by 6 bases, 8 bases remained unmatched. The CDR3 runs to 15 residues. Germline CDR1 and CDR2: SNHLY and FYNNEI.

This clonotype has only a few counts. This chain joins TRBV12-3 or TRBV12-4 and TRBJ1-1; D might be TRBD1 (6 bases). The ends were cut back, 1 base at V and 4 bases at J, with 13 bases in the middle. CDR3 length equals 15 residues. The CDR3 reads CASSLEYGGPTEAFF. Here the CDR3 DNA reads TGTGCCAGCAGTTTAGAGTACGGGGGGCCCACTGAAGCTTTCTTT.

This clonotype came up a few times. V and J are TRBV28 and TRBJ1-2; D is ambiguous. The CDR3 is 13 amino acids. CDR1 is MDHEN and CDR2 is SYDVKM in the germline V gene. Trimming left V 5 bases short and J 3 bases short, with 10 bases between. CDR3 amino acids: CASSPGSDYGYTF. CDR3 DNA sequence: TGTGCCAGCAGTCCTGGTAGCGACTATGGCTACACCTTC.

The rearrangement uses TRBV29-1 and TRBJ1-1; the D gene is possibly TRBD1 (6 bases). Germline CDR1 and CDR2: SQVTM and ANQGSEA. Trimming left V 7 bases short and J 7 bases short, with 19 bases between. The CDR3 is 13 residues long. The CDR3 reads CSAGRGQGVEAFF. The CDR3 DNA is TGCAGCGCCGGGAGGGGACAAGGGGTTGAAGCTTTCTTT.

This clonotype appeared many times. CDR3 amino acids: CATSDLETDGYTF. Here the CDR3 DNA reads TGTGCCACCAGTGATTTGGAGACGGATGGCTACACCTTC. V gene TRBV24-1 combines with J gene TRBJ1-2; unclear D gene. Germline V CDR1 and CDR2: KGHDR, SFDVKD. V was trimmed by 0 bases and J by 6 bases, leaving 7 bases between them. This CDR3 spans 13 amino acids.

This clonotype showed up many times. The chain employs TRBV20-1 and TRBJ2-1; the D gene is possibly TRBD1 (7 bases). V shed 5 bases and J shed 6 bases, with 26 bases lying between them. The length of the CDR3 is 17 residues. Germline CDR1 is DFQATT and CDR2 is SNEGSKA (reference sequence). CDR3 amino acids: CSAGVLGRGRLSNEQFF. CDR3 sequence (DNA): TGCAGTGCTGGGGTTCTAGGCAGGGGGAGGCTCTCCAATGAGCAGTTCTTC.

The sample holds a few counts of this clonotype. The V and J genes are TRBV25-1 and TRBJ2-1, with a tentative D call TRBD2 (5 bases). Germline loops: CDR1 MGHDK, CDR2 SYGVNS. V was clipped by 5 bases and J by 9 bases, with 26 bases between them. CDR3 length: 17 residues. CDR3 region: CASSLTFSASLVSEQFF. The CDR3 nucleotides read TGTGCCAGCAGTCTTACCTTTAGCGCTTCCTTGGTGAGTGAGCAGTTCTTC.

This clonotype was found a few times. The rearrangement links TRBV13 to TRBJ2-5; TRBD2 aligns across 10 bases. Trimming removed 7 bases from V and 4 bases from J; junction bases left unmatched: 15. Germline CDR1 PRHDT, CDR2 FYEKMQ (reference sequence). CDR3 length: 17 amino acids. CDR3 bases: TGTGCCAGCACCCACGGATCAAAGCGGGAGGGCCGAGAGACCCAGTACTTC. Amino acids: CASTHGSKREGRETQYF.

This clonotype has a handful of counts. The genes are TRBV18 and TRBJ2-7; tentatively, D is TRBD1 (6 bases). V dropped 3 bases and J dropped 3 bases, with 12 bases sitting between them. In germline, CDR1 is KGHSH, CDR2 LQKENI. The CDR3 sequence is 14 residues long. The CDR3 DNA reads as TGTGCCAGCTCACCTGGGACAAGAAACTACGAGCAGTACTTC. Translated, it gives CASSPGTRNYEQYF.

The chain is built from TRBV12-3 or TRBV12-4 and TRBJ2-3, with no clear D. With 7 bases removed from V and 1 base from J, the gap between germline ends came to 15 bases. This CDR3 region has 15 residues. CDR3 loop: CASTTFRSGTDTQYF. The CDR3 nucleotides are TGTGCCAGCACAACTTTCCGGAGTGGCACAGATACGCAGTATTTT.

This chain links TRBV7-8 with TRBJ2-7; TRBD2 agrees at 9 bases. With 6 bases clipped from V and 0 bases from J, the junction kept 3 bases outside the gene matches. Germline CDR1 reads SGHVS; CDR2 reads FQNEAQ. The CDR3 totals 14 residues. Written as DNA, the CDR3 is TGTGCCAGCAGACGCGGGGGGGACTCCTACGAGCAGTACTTC. Translating it yields CASRRGGDSYEQYF.

A few counts support this clonotype. The chain uses TRBV9 and TRBJ2-2; D might be TRBD1 (6 bases). Trimming took off 3 bases at V and 7 bases at J, with 13 bases between the two ends. From germline, CDR1 is SGDLS and CDR2 YYNGEE. The CDR3 length is 14 residues. Here the CDR3 DNA reads TGTGCCAGCAGCGCCCAGGGGTGGGGCGGGGAGCTGTTTTTT. Amino acids: CASSAQGWGGELFF.

The chain links TRBV5-1 to TRBJ2-1, with D unresolved. The V gene's germline CDR1 is SGHRS and CDR2 YFSETQ. The CDR3 covers 12 residues. The V end was cut by 2 bases, the J end by 8 bases, with 8 bases between. The CDR3 sequence is CASSLTLDEQFF. The CDR3 nucleotides read TGCGCCAGCAGCTTAACATTGGATGAGCAGTTCTTC. The complete variable domain, with remaining parts taken from reference TRBV5-1 and TRBJ2-1, reads KAGVTQTPRYLIKTRGQQVTLSCSPISGHRSVSWYQQTPGQGLQFLFEYFSETQRNKGNFPGRFSGRQFSNSRSEMNVSTLELGDSALYLCASSLTLDEQFFGPGTRLTVL.